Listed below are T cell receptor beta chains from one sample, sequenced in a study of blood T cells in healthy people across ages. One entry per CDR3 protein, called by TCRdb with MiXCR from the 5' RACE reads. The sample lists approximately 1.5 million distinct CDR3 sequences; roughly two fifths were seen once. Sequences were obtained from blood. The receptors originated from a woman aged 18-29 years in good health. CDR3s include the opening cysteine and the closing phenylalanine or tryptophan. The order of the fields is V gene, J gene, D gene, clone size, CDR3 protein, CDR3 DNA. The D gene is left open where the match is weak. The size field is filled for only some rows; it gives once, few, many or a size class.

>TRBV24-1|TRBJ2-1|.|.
CATCAGYEQFF
TGTGCCACCTGTGCAGGATATGAGCAGTTCTTC
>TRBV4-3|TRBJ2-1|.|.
CASSQGARDNEQFF
TGCGCCAGCAGCCAAGGGGCCCGGGACAATGAGCAGTTCTTC
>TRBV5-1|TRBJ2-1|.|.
CASSVEGWRNEQFF
TGCGCCAGCAGCGTGGAGGGTTGGAGAAATGAGCAGTTCTTC
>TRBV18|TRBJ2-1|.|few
CASSPDESSYNEQFF
TGTGCCAGCTCACCAGACGAAAGCTCCTACAATGAGCAGTTCTTC
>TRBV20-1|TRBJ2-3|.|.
CSAPGTLPELDTQYF
TGCAGTGCACCCGGGACCCTACCGGAGTTAGATACGCAGTATTTT
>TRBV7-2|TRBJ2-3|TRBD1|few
CASSTGQGINADTQYF
TGTGCCAGCAGCACGGGACAGGGCATCAATGCAGATACGCAGTATTTT
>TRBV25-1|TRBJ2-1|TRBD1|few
CASSEPGQTGDVDEQFF
TGTGCCAGCAGTGAACCAGGACAGACAGGGGATGTCGATGAGCAGTTCTTC
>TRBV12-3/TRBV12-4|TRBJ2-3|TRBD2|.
CASSSIAGGSKSTDTQYF
TGTGCCAGCAGTTCAATAGCGGGGGGTTCAAAGAGCACAGATACGCAGTATTTT
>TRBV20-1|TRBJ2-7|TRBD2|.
CSARASSGSHYEQYF
TGCAGTGCTAGGGCTTCTAGCGGGAGTCATTACGAGCAGTACTTC
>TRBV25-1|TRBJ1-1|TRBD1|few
CASSELTGGYTEAFF
TGTGCCAGCAGTGAGCTGACAGGGGGTTACACTGAAGCTTTCTTT
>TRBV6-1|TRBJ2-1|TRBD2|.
CASSEVPTSGPLRREQFF
TGTGCCAGCAGTGAGGTCCCCACTAGCGGTCCCCTTCGGCGTGAGCAGTTCTTC
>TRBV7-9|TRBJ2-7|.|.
CASSSAKTGFGYEQYF
TGTGCCAGCAGCTCCGCAAAAACAGGGTTTGGCTACGAGCAGTACTTC
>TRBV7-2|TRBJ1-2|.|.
CASSCRVGYGYTF
TGTGCCAGCAGCTGCAGGGTTGGCTATGGCTACACCTTC
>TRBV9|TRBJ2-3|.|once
CASSVEPNPPDMQYF
TGTGCCAGCAGCGTAGAGCCCAACCCCCCAGATATGCAGTATTTT
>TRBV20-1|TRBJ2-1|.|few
CSARDLGRRAYNEQFF
TGCAGTGCTAGAGATTTGGGGCGGCGCGCCTACAATGAGCAGTTCTTC